This TCR beta chain was found in a study of T cells in Graves' hyperthyroidism and ophthalmopathy. Findings and limits, study-wide: Researchers found most expanded thyroid clonotypes above 0.001 in blood as well. The authors' 13 V-J model separated ophthalmopathy from stable hyperthyroidism.

The CDR3 regions of TCR beta were amplified from RNA transcripts. The HTBI primer set served for first-round RT-PCR of the TCR CDR3. TCRdb ran MiXCR on the multiplex PCR reads and lists one entry per CDR3 protein. The data contain 450,000 to 700,000 distinct CDR3 sequences, 35% to 55% of them singletons. The germline CDR1 and CDR2 sequences are SGHVS and FQNEAQ. V lost 8 bases and J 3 bases, leaving 7 bases between the germline ends. CDR3 length: 11 residues. About this clonotype: Its cognate antigen is unknown. A read error may explain this, as a much larger clone is one base away. The conserved phenylalanine or tryptophan normally closing the CDR3 is absent here, so this likely arose from a read error.

This receptor was obtained from a woman aged 18-29 years with Graves' hyperthyroidism. The material sequenced was peripheral blood or thyroid tissue (not recorded which). The chain uses TRBV7-8 and TRBJ2-5; the D is unclear. The CDR3 DNA follows: TGTGCCAGCTCAGAGGAAGAGACCCAGTACCTC. It specifies CASSEEETQYL.